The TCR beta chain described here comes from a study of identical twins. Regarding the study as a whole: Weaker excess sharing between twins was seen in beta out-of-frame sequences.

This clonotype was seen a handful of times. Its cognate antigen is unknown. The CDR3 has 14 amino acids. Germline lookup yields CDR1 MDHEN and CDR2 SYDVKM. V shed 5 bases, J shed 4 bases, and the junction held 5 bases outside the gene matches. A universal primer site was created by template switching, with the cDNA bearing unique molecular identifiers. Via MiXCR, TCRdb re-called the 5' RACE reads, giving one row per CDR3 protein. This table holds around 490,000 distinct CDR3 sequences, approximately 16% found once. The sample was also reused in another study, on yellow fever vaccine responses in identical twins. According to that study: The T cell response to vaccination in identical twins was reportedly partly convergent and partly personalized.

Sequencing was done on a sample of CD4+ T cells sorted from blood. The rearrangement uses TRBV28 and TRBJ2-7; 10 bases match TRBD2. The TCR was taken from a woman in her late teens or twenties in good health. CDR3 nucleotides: TGTGCCAGCAGTCTAGCGGGAGATCGGTACGAGCAGTACTTC. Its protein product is CASSLAGDRYEQYF. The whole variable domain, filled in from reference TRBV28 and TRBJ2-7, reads DVKVTQSSRYLVKRTGEKVFLECVQDMDHENMFWYRQDPGLGLRLIYFSYDVKMKEKGDIPEGYSVSREKKERFSLILESASTNQTSMYLCASSLAGDRYEQYFGPGTRLTVT.